These 27 T cell receptor beta chains originate from one sample sequenced in a study of identical twins. A single record per CDR3 protein comes from TCRdb applying MiXCR to the 5' RACE reads. The table includes around 100,000 distinct CDR3 sequences, about 5.6% detected once. The source material was memory T cells sorted from blood. These receptors were obtained from a woman between 50 and 59 years old in good health.

This chain links TRBV20-1 with TRBJ1-3; D is ambiguous. From germline, CDR1 is DFQATT and CDR2 SNEGSKA (reference sequence). CDR3 length: 14 residues. V was clipped by 6 bases and J by 0 bases, with 12 bases between them. The CDR3 region has the DNA TGCAGTGCATCCTCCGGGAACTCTGGAAACACCATATATTTT. This sequence encodes CSASSGNSGNTIYF.

This clonotype was picked up many times. V gene TRBV20-1 combines with J gene TRBJ2-1, with a possible D match to TRBD2 (5 bases). Germline V CDR1 and CDR2: DFQATT, SNEGSKA (reference sequence). The V and J ends lost 6 bases and 3 bases respectively, with 15 bases between them. This CDR3 comprises 14 residues. CDR3 nucleotide sequence: TGCAGTGCCCCTAGCTCGGTAGACTACAATGAGCAGTTCTTC. This codes for CSAPSSVDYNEQFF.

The sample holds many counts of this clonotype. This chain uses TRBV4-1 with TRBJ2-7; TRBD2 matches 11 bases. Looked up from germline, CDR1 is MGHRA and CDR2 is YSYEKL. The V and J ends lost 2 bases and 5 bases, in that order; junction bases with no gene match: 11. This CDR3 comprises 17 residues. DNA for the CDR3: TGCGCCAGCAGCCAAACTGTGACTAGCGGGAATTTAAACGAGCAGTACGTC. Protein product: CASSQTVTSGNLNEQYV.

This clonotype occurred many times. V is TRBV19 and J is TRBJ1-5, with TRBD1 matching 7 bases. Unmatched junction bases numbered 10, after V lost 9 bases and J lost 2 bases. CDR1 is LNHDA and CDR2 is SQIVND in the germline V gene (reference sequence). The CDR3 has 15 amino acids. The CDR3 reads CASQATGLGNQPQHF. The CDR3, as DNA: TGTGCCAGCCAAGCGACAGGGCTGGGCAATCAGCCCCAGCATTTT.

This clonotype showed up many times. The V and J genes are TRBV12-3 or TRBV12-4 and TRBJ2-7; D is uncertain. The CDR3 length is 12 residues. V dropped 1 base and J dropped 6 bases, with 7 bases sitting between them. This CDR3 reads CASSLVSLEQYF. CDR3 DNA sequence: TGTGCCAGCAGTTTAGTGTCGCTCGAGCAGTACTTC.

Many counts were recorded for this clonotype. The chain joins TRBV12-1 to TRBJ2-7; the table gives TRBD1 as D, unverified against the DNA. TRBV12-1 represents a pseudogene. The CDR3 is 16 amino acids. CDR3: CASSLDRGLAGYEQYV. CDR3 DNA sequence: TGTGCCAGCAGCTTGGACAGGGGGCTAGCGGGATACGAGCAGTACGTC.

This clonotype was counted only a few times. The chain carries TRBV13 and TRBJ2-1, with 13 bases matching TRBD2. CDR1 and CDR2 from the germline V gene are PRHDT and FYEKMQ (reference sequence). V gave up 4 bases and J gave up 6 bases; unmatched junction bases: 12. This CDR3 comprises 18 residues. The CDR3 sequence: CASSSLPGLAGEVNEQFF. The CDR3 DNA reads TGTGCCAGCAGCTCCCTCCCAGGACTAGCGGGAGAGGTCAATGAGCAGTTCTTC.

In its sample, this clonotype was seen many times. The chain employs TRBV15 and TRBJ2-5; TRBD2 aligns across 7 bases. The CDR3 length is 14 residues. CDR1 is LNHNV and CDR2 is YYDKDF in the germline V gene (reference sequence). V gave up 8 bases and J gave up 5 bases; unmatched junction bases: 11. Here the CDR3 DNA reads TGTGCCACCGAGAACGGGACTATGTCGGAGACCCAGTACTTC. As protein: CATENGTMSETQYF.

This clonotype has ten or more counts. J is TRBJ2-3 and V is TRBV6-1, with TRBD2 matching 7 bases. CDR3 length equals 16 residues. Germline values: CDR1 MNHNS, CDR2 SASEGT. V was pared by 4 bases and J by 1 base, with 8 bases of the junction left unmatched. The DNA of the CDR3 is TGTGCCAGCAGTGCCCGAGCGGGATTGGGCACAGATACGCAGTATTTT. This translates into CASSARAGLGTDTQYF.

For this clonotype: A much larger clone lies one base from this, so it may be a read error. The chain employs TRBV5-6 and TRBJ2-7, with D perhaps matching TRBD2 (5 bases). Germline CDR1 reads SGHDT; CDR2 reads YYEEEE. This CDR3 has 13 residues. CDR3 nucleotides: TGTGCCAGCAGTGATAGCGTCACCTACGAGCGGTACTTC. It encodes CASSDSVTYERYF.

This clonotype turned up a few times. The gene calls are TRBV6-1 and TRBJ2-3; TRBD1 aligns across 9 bases. Germline V lookup: CDR1 MNHNS, CDR2 SASEGT. V shed 8 bases and J 6 bases; nucleotides not matched to a gene: 6. The CDR3 is 13 residues long. The CDR3 here is CASGDRDRDTQYF. The CDR3 coding sequence is TGTGCCAGCGGGGACAGGGATCGGGATACGCAGTATTTT.

Ten or more counts support this clonotype. The chain carries TRBV4-1 and TRBJ2-1; D may be TRBD1 (6 bases). The germline CDR1 and CDR2 sequences are MGHRA and YSYEKL. V lost 6 bases to trimming and J lost 1 base, with 16 bases between them. This CDR3 is 16 amino acids long. The CDR3 nucleotides are TGCGCCAGCAGGAGTCCAGGGGTAGGATCCTACAATGAGCAGTTCTTC. Translating gives CASRSPGVGSYNEQFF.

The chain employs TRBV14 and TRBJ1-2, with D perhaps TRBD1 (5 bases). Germline CDR1 and CDR2: SGHDN and FVKESK. The ends were cut back, 4 bases at V and 1 base at J, with 7 bases in the middle. This CDR3 has 13 amino acids. The CDR3 DNA follows: TGTGCCAGCAGCCGGGGGATTAACTATGGCTACACCTTC. Its translation: CASSRGINYGYTF.

This clonotype has just a few counts. The chain is built from TRBV5-1 and TRBJ1-4, with D possibly matching TRBD1 (6 bases). Trimming cost V 3 bases and J 3 bases, with 15 bases left between them. There are 16 residues in the CDR3. Germline V gene sequence: CDR1 SGHRS, CDR2 YFSETQ. Here the CDR3 reads CASSSAGVLPNEKLFF. The CDR3 region has the DNA TGCGCCAGCAGCTCGGCAGGGGTTCTTCCTAATGAAAAACTGTTTTTT.

In this sample, this clonotype turned up many times. This chain connects TRBV11-2 to TRBJ1-6; 10 nucleotides agree with TRBD1. The CDR3 covers 18 residues. From germline, CDR1 is SGHAT and CDR2 FQNNGV. V shed 5 bases, J shed 10 bases, and the junction held 17 bases outside the gene matches. CDR3 coding DNA: TGTGCCAGCAGCCCCAACTCACCGGGACAGGGGACTGGCTCACCCCTCCACTTT. Its protein product is CASSPNSPGQGTGSPLHF.

This clonotype was detected ten times or more. The DNA of the CDR3 is TGTGCCAGCAATACCTCTGGGCGTCAAGAGACCCAGTACTTC. Translated, it gives CASNTSGRQETQYF. V is TRBV12-3 or TRBV12-4 and J is TRBJ2-5; no firm D call. V was pared by 7 bases and J by 2 bases, with 14 bases between. This CDR3 is 14 amino acids long.

V usage is TRBV7-2 and J usage is TRBJ2-4, with D perhaps matching TRBD1 (6 bases). Germline assignment: CDR1 SGHTA and CDR2 FQGNSA. V lost 4 bases and J 5 bases, leaving 15 bases between the germline ends. The CDR3 is 15 residues long. The CDR3, as DNA: TGTGCCAGCAGCTCGGGCGGCCGGACAGAAAACATTCAGTACTTC. Its translation: CASSSGGRTENIQYF. Combining the CDR3 with reference TRBV7-2 and TRBJ2-4 gives the whole variable domain GAGVSQSPSNKVTEKGKDVELRCDPISGHTALYWYRQSLGQGLEFLIYFQGNSAPDKSGLPSDRFSAERTGGSVSTLTIQRTQQEDSAVYLCASSSGGRTENIQYFGAGTRLSVL.

The chain employs TRBV20-1 and TRBJ2-1; TRBD2 aligns across 10 bases. J gave up 10 bases and V 4 bases, and 19 bases lay outside the gene matches. The CDR3 runs 17 residues. The germline V gene has CDR1 DFQATT and CDR2 SNEGSKA (reference sequence). CDR3: CSAIRMGGLAGDWEQFF. The CDR3 nucleotides read TGCAGTGCTATCAGGATGGGGGGGCTAGCGGGAGACTGGGAGCAGTTCTTC.

In this sample, this clonotype turned up a few times. This rearrangement joins TRBV27 to TRBJ2-5; D is perhaps TRBD1 (5 bases). The germline V gene has CDR1 MNHEY and CDR2 SMNVEV (reference sequence). This CDR3 is built from 15 residues. The germline V and J ends were trimmed by 0 bases and 5 bases, with 13 bases remaining between them. The CDR3 DNA reads as TGTGCCAGCAGTTTATCGCGGACCCCAGGGGAGACCCAGTACTTC. Protein product: CASSLSRTPGETQYF.

This clonotype was observed at least ten times. The gene calls are TRBV10-3 and TRBJ2-5; 8 positions match TRBD2. This CDR3 contains 15 residues. Germline trimming cut 2 bases from V and 3 bases from J; bases unmatched to any gene: 5. Germline V gene lookup returns CDR1 ENHRY and CDR2 SYGVKD. Here the CDR3 reads CAISEGLAGKETQYF. Here the CDR3 DNA reads TGTGCCATCAGTGAGGGTCTAGCGGGCAAAGAGACCCAGTACTTC.

This clonotype was detected many times. The rearrangement links TRBV5-1 to TRBJ2-7, with 9 nucleotides matching TRBD2. Germline-derived CDR1 and CDR2 are SGHRS and YFSETQ. The CDR3 loop spans 14 amino acids. V was pared by 4 bases and J by 7 bases, with 9 bases of the junction left unmatched. The chain's CDR3 is CASSDPGLAREQYF. The DNA for the CDR3 is TGCGCCAGCAGCGACCCGGGACTAGCTCGAGAGCAGTACTTC.

This clonotype was seen a few times. The genes are TRBV24-1 and TRBJ2-1; D tentatively fits TRBD1 or TRBD2 (7 bases each). CDR3 length: 16 amino acids. Per germline, CDR1 KGHDR and CDR2 SFDVKD. The V end was cut by 2 bases, the J end by 10 bases, with 20 bases between. The CDR3 loop reads CATSDSGDRRGREQFF. The CDR3 DNA sequence: TGTGCCACCAGTGATTCGGGGGACAGACGCGGGAGAGAGCAGTTCTTC.

This clonotype was seen many times. This chain connects TRBV15 to TRBJ2-5; D is tentatively TRBD1 or TRBD2 (5 bases each). The CDR3 is made up of 16 amino acids. V lost 0 bases and J lost 5, with 16 bases in between. From germline, CDR1 is LNHNV and CDR2 YYDKDF (reference sequence). CDR3 sequence (DNA): TGTGCCACCAGCAGAGAGAGGGTAGGGGCGAAGGAGACCCAGTACTTC. Protein: CATSRERVGAKETQYF.

This clonotype occurred many times. The chain recombines TRBV20-1 with TRBJ2-1, with TRBD2 matching over 7 bases. The CDR3 extends over 15 amino acids. CDR1 and CDR2 (germline): DFQATT, SNEGSKA (reference sequence). The trim removed 5 bases at V and 7 bases at J, leaving 14 bases unmatched. The chain's CDR3 is CSASAVTGAGNEQFF. CDR3 coding DNA: TGCAGTGCTTCTGCCGTTACGGGAGCGGGGAATGAGCAGTTCTTC.

This clonotype has ten or more counts. The rearrangement uses TRBV7-2 and TRBJ2-2; perhaps D is TRBD1 or TRBD2 (5 bases each). V was clipped by 5 bases and J by 6 bases, with 13 bases between them. The CDR3 consists of 14 residues. The germline V gene has CDR1 SGHTA and CDR2 FQGNSA. CDR3 DNA: TGTGCCAGCAGCCGGGACGCCTCGGCCGGGGAGCTGTTTTTT. Encoded protein: CASSRDASAGELFF.

The V call is TRBV5-1, the J call TRBJ1-1, with D perhaps TRBD1 (5 bases). The V and J ends lost 1 base and 6 bases respectively, with 7 bases between them. CDR1 is SGHRS and CDR2 is YFSETQ in the germline V gene. CDR3 size: 12 residues. CDR3 in DNA: TGCGCCAGCAGCTTGCAGGGCTCTGAAGCTTTCTTT. This encodes CASSLQGSEAFF. The variable domain in full, completed from reference TRBV5-1 and TRBJ1-1, reads KAGVTQTPRYLIKTRGQQVTLSCSPISGHRSVSWYQQTPGQGLQFLFEYFSETQRNKGNFPGRFSGRQFSNSRSEMNVSTLELGDSALYLCASSLQGSEAFFGQGTRLTVV.

The chain joins TRBV19 to TRBJ1-1, with 7 bases lining up with TRBD1. Germline V gives CDR1 LNHDA, CDR2 SQIVND (reference sequence). CDR3 length equals 17 residues. Germline trimming cut 6 bases from V and 2 bases from J; bases unmatched to any gene: 15. CDR3 residues: CASRSPAGQTINTEAFF. In DNA, the CDR3 is TGTGCCAGTAGATCCCCGGCGGGACAGACGATAAACACTGAAGCTTTCTTT.